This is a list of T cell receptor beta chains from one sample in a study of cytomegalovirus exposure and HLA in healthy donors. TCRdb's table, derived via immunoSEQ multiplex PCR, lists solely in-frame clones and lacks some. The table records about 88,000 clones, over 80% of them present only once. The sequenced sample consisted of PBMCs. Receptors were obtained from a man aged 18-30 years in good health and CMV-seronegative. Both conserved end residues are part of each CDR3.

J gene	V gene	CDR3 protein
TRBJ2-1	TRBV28	CASSSPPGLGGSIHEQFF
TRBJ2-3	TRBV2	CASSKKTSGSVDTQYF
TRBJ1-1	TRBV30	CAWSTGDGNTEAFF
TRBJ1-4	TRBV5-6	CASSFRGRTNEKLFF
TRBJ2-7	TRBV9	CASSVAGTGEYEQYF
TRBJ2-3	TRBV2	CASSEREGLGTDTQYF
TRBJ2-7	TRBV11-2	CASSSTGTGFRLQYF
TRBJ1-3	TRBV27	CASSSQGFSGNTIYF
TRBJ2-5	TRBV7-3	CASSLTGGQETQYF
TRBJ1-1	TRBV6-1	CASSVRGLNTEAFF
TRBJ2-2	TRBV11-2	CASSSPRGPDTGELFF
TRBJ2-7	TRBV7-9	CSSNIAGVSYEQYF
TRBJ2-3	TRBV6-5	CASNLGTSGTDTQYF
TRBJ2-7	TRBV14	CASSWRQGGEQYF